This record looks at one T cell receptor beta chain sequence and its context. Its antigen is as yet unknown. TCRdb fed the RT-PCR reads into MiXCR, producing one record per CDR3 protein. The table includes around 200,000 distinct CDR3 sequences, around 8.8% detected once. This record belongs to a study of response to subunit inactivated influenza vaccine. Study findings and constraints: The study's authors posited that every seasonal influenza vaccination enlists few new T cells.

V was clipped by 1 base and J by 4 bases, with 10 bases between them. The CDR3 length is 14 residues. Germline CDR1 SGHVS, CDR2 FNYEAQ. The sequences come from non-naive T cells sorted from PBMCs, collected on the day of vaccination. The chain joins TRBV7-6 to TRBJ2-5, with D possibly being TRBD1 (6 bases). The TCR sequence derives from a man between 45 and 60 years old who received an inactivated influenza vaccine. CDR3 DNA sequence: TGTGCCAGCAGCTTAGGGGGGCCTCGAGAGACCCAGTACTTC. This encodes CASSLGGPRETQYF.